This TCR beta chain was sequenced in a study of cytomegalovirus exposure and HLA in healthy donors. Study-level information: The 120 validation repertoires and the approximately 640 first-cohort repertoires shared a platform, a later analysis reported.

On this clone itself: The target antigen is unknown.

TCRdb keeps only in-frame clones here, not all; method: immunoSEQ multiplex PCR. The table records about 190,000 clones, around 86% of them present only once. The CDR3 contains 19 residues. Study-wide findings and caveats: Many donors carried some public TCRs, although rarity characterized most TCR sequences. It was reported that the classifier diagnosed cytomegalovirus status with high specificity and sensitivity in both the original and validation cohorts.

The gene calls are TRBV21-1 and TRBJ2-3; the table's D call, TRBD2, was not checked against the DNA. TRBV21-1 is a known pseudogene. This TCR derives from a woman aged 18 to 35 in good health and CMV-seronegative. Sequenced material: PBMCs. As DNA, the CDR3 is TGTGCCAGCAGCGGGGGCGGGACTAGCGGGTCCCCTTTAACAGATACGCAGTATTTT. Its protein is CASSGGGTSGSPLTDTQYF.